Sequencing of this T cell receptor (beta chain) was carried out in a study of blood T cell repertoires in COVID-19. Sequencing was performed with immunoSEQ multiplex PCR; in TCRdb, only in-frame clones are kept and a portion is missing. The table has under 500,000 clones, 80% to 90% seen once. Germline V gene lookup returns CDR1 MNHEY and CDR2 SVGAGI. The CDR3 contains 15 residues. Trimming cost V 6 bases and J 1 base; bases outside gene matches: 7. This receptor was taken from a man aged 30-40 years who had recovered from COVID-19. The sample taken for sequencing was PBMCs or T cells enriched from blood (not recorded which). This chain joins TRBV6-5 and TRBJ2-7, with 9 positions matching TRBD2. CDR3 protein: CASSPPSGRSYEQYF. The CDR3 coding sequence is TGTGCCAGCAGCCCCCCCAGCGGGAGGTCCTACGAGCAGTACTTC.